These T cell receptor beta chains were read from a single sample in a study of T cell responses to AZD1222 COVID-19 vaccine. Libraries were prepared by immunoSEQ multiplex PCR; TCRdb keeps only in-frame clonotypes and omits some of them. The repertoire holds roughly 100,000 clones, with about 88% as singletons. The source was peripheral blood, collected 28 days after the second AZD1222 dose. The origin of the receptors is an adult who received the AZD1222 COVID-19 vaccine. Both conserved end residues are trimmed from each CDR3. Clone size is stated in some rows and not others, as once, few, many or a class when expanded.

size: -; V: TRBV28; CDR3: ASSLWLRQGGDEKLF
size: -; V: TRBV19; CDR3: ASSQAGGETQY
size: -; V: TRBV28; CDR3: ASSFTSGRGEQF
size: -; V: TRBV6-2/TRBV6-3; CDR3: ASSDTPRIGNTIY
size: -; V: TRBV2; CDR3: ASSEALRWDTQY
size: -; V: TRBV15; CDR3: ATSRAGTSANNEQF
size: -; V: TRBV5-4; CDR3: ASSRASTDTQY
size: -; V: TRBV27; CDR3: ASSLDPSSYEQY
size: once; V: TRBV9; CDR3: ASRGDNYGYT
size: -; V: TRBV10-1; CDR3: ASSESVGAEAF
size: -; V: TRBV19; CDR3: ASSIGLAGDLGIGTDTQY
size: -; V: TRBV5-1; CDR3: ASSLELRSTGELF
size: once; V: TRBV5-5; CDR3: ASSSQYSNSPLH
size: once; V: TRBV5-4; CDR3: ASSRWGDEQY
size: once; V: TRBV4-2; CDR3: ASSQGLAAYNEQF
size: -; V: TRBV6-1; CDR3: ASSEREPGELF
size: once; V: TRBV5-4; CDR3: ASSLVGPGSPYT
size: -; V: TRBV4-1; CDR3: ASSQGGQATNEKLF
size: -; V: TRBV19; CDR3: ASSWTGGGNQPQH
size: -; V: TRBV2; CDR3: ASTRGQVTDTQY
size: -; V: TRBV3-1/TRBV3-2; CDR3: ASSHSMTTEAF
size: -; V: TRBV28; CDR3: ASSLRGVGNYGYT
size: -; V: TRBV7-3; CDR3: ASSPRTGREQY
size: -; V: TRBV5-5; CDR3: ASSFEVAYEQY
size: -; V: TRBV24-1; CDR3: ATSDWGSADTQY
size: -; V: TRBV5-1; CDR3: ASKLAGVSNSRYNEQF